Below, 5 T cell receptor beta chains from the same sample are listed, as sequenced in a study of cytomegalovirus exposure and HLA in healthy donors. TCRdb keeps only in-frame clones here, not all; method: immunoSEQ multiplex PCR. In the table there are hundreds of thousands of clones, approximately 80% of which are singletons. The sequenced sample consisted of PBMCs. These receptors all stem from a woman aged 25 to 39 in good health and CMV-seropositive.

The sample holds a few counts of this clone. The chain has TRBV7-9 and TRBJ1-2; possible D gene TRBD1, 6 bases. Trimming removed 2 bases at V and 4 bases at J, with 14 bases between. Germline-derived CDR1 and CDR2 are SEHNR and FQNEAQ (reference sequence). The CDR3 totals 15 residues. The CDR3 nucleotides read TGTGCCAGCAGCTTAAGTACAGGAGGGGGCTATGGCTACACCTTC. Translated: CASSLSTGGGYGYTF.

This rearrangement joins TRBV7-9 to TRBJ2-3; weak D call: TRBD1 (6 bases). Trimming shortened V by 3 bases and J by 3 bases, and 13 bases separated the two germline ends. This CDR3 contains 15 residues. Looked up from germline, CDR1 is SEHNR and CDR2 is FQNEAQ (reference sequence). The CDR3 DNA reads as TGTGCCAGCAGCTTCCAGTTGGGACAAACAGATACGCAGTATTTT. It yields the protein CASSFQLGQTDTQYF.

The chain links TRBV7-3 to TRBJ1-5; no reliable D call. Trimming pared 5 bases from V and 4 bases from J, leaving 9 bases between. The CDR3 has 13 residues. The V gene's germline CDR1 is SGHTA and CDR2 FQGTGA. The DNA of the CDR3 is TGTGCCAGCAGCACGAGTCCAAATCAGCCCCAGCATTTT. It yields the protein CASSTSPNQPQHF.

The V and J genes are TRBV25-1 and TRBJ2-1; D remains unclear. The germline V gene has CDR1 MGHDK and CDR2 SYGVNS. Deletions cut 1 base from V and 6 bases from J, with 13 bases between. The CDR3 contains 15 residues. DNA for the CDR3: TGTGCCAGCAGTGAATTGGGGTTTTGGGGCAATGAGCAGTTCTTC. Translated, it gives CASSELGFWGNEQFF.

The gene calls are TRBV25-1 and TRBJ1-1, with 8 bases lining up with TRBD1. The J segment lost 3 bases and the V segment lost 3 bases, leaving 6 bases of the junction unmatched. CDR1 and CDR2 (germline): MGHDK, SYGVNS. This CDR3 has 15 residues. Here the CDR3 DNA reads TGTGCCAGCAGTGATTCAGGGGGCTTTTACACTGAAGCTTTCTTT. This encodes CASSDSGGFYTEAFF.